A single TCR beta chain is shown here with its context. Its antigen target is currently unknown. Per-base quality was not reported, and no clone a single base away is much larger than it. This sample stems from a study of T cells after yellow fever vaccination (dated by TCRdb to about 2019). Regarding the complete study: The SMART-Seq v4 Ultra Low Input RNA kit was used to prepare libraries from fractions with low cell numbers. Bulk TCR alpha and beta repertoires were sequenced longitudinally to track T-cell clones before and after primary and booster YFV17D yellow fever vaccination. Two healthy male donors made up the cohort, one aged 18 to 30 years and the other aged 30 to 40 years. Blood samples were taken at several timepoints before and after primary and secondary immunization, and bulk PBMC replicates and cell subsets were isolated. What the work shows at the level of the full study, not this receptor alone: Most clones expanded after primary vaccination were re-detected after the booster (96% of CD4 and around nine tenths of CD8), suggesting broad memory maintenance. Because abundant contaminating clonotypes from the bulk population could be contained in FACS-sorted repertoires, computational filtering was required. The secondary T-cell response was found to be weaker but faster than the primary response, with a peak reached on day 5 rather than on day 15. A small share of clonotypes was detected in both CD4 and CD8 compartments, with the overlap likely arising from convergent recombination. Because the study included only a couple of donors, the extent to which the findings can be generalized is limited.

The treatment or condition label for this specimen denotes: live attenuated yellow fever vaccine strain. At each blood-draw timepoint, two biological replicates of bulk PBMCs were obtained. PBMCs were isolated from peripheral blood using a standard Ficoll-Paque protocol. TriZol was used to extract RNA from bulk PBMCs, from CD4 and CD8 fractions, and from dextramer-positive and dextramer-negative fractions. TCR cDNA was synthesized by 5'RACE template switching, which introduced a universal primer site and unique molecular identifiers. Priming for cDNA synthesis came from both the TCR alpha and TCR beta constant segments. Library amplification used two PCR steps, and the second PCR step added sample barcodes and sequencing adapters. Sequencing of the libraries was done on either Illumina HiSeq 2500 (2x100 bp) or NovaSeq (2x150 bp). Processing in the source paper ran as follows. Reads were demultiplexed and collapsed into UMI consensus sequences with MIGEC, and V(D)J alignment was performed with MiXCR. Clonotypes responding to the vaccine were identified with edgeR on replicate PBMC samples, with the criteria of FDR below 0.01 and a log2 fold change above 5 up to day 15. Bulk clonotypes were assigned CD4 or CD8 identity according to which sequenced CD4 or CD8 repertoire held them at higher abundance. Starting from the raw public reads, TCRdb applied fastp trimming at Q25, assembled clones with MiXCR and retained in-frame beta chains. Each CDR3 protein appears once, grouped with its most common genes and DNA. These V and J calls derive from TCRdb rather than the authors' analysis. The sample records hundreds of thousands of distinct CDR3 sequences, 8.7% of which are singletons. About 20% of the sample belongs to the ten largest clones.

From a lookup of the germline V gene, CDR1 and CDR2 are SGHTA and FQGNSA. V and J are trimmed by 6 bases and 6 bases, and the gene matches miss 12 bases of the junction. Taken from cysteine to phenylalanine, the CDR3 has 16 residues. Of the read, only the CDR3 DNA is kept; its 48 bases are in frame from base 1. The receptor was isolated from a man between 18 and 35 years old who received the YFV17D yellow fever vaccine. Recombination linked TRBV7-2 to TRBJ2-1; 9 bases in the junction line up with TRBD2. The sample was PBMCs, taken on the day of the first yellow fever vaccination. CDR3 loop: CASRETPSGGINEQFF. The DNA is as follows: TGTGCCAGCAGAGAAACACCCAGCGGGGGGATCAATGAGCAGTTCTTC.